Listed here are 10 T cell receptor beta chains from one sample, sequenced in a study of yellow fever vaccine responses in identical twins. TCRdb processed the RT-PCR reads anew with MiXCR; each CDR3 protein has one entry. The sample yields about 10,000 distinct CDR3 sequences, approximately 87% seen once. Material: T cells from blood (PBMCs), unsorted or a sorted subset (not recorded which), obtained before or after yellow fever vaccination (not recorded which). The receptors shown here come from a woman aged 18-30 years who received the yellow fever vaccine.

J is TRBJ1-1 and V is TRBV11-1; a possible D gene is TRBD1 (5 bases). This CDR3 is built from 14 residues. Trimming took 6 bases from V and 1 from J, leaving 12 bases between them. Germline CDR1 reads SGHAT; CDR2 reads FQDESV (reference sequence). The CDR3 DNA reads as TGTGCCAGCAGTCCCACGGGGCCGAACACTGAAGCTTTCTTT. This translates into CASSPTGPNTEAFF.

This sequence joins TRBV6-4 and TRBJ1-2; possibly TRBD1 for D (5 bases). The CDR3 loop spans 14 amino acids. The germline CDR1 and CDR2 sequences are MRHNA and SNTAGT. Trimming took 5 bases from V and 4 from J, leaving 14 bases between them. CDR3 nucleotides: TGTGCCAGCAGTAACGCCGGGACGGCCTATGGCTACACCTTC. It encodes CASSNAGTAYGYTF.

A note on this clonotype: Mismatch with germline at one junction end may stem from a read error. V is TRBV23-1 and J is TRBJ2-1, with no clear D. TRBV23-1 is classed as an ORF, of uncertain function. The CDR3 runs 18 residues. CDR3 coding DNA: TGCACCAGCAGTCAATCTACGGCACAGCCAAGCTCCTACAATGAGCAGTTCTTC. Protein: CTSSQSTAQPSSYNEQFF.

In its sample, this clonotype was seen once. V is TRBV3-1 and J is TRBJ1-5; tentative D call: TRBD1 (6 bases). V lost 3 bases to trimming and J lost 4 bases, with 7 bases between them. This CDR3 contains 13 residues. Germline CDR1 LGHDT, CDR2 YNNKEL (reference sequence). In nucleotides, the CDR3 is TGTGCCAGCAGCCACGACAGGAATCAGCCCCAGCATTTT. Amino acid sequence: CASSHDRNQPQHF.

The chain links TRBV16 to TRBJ2-5, with D maybe TRBD1 (6 bases). Germline CDR1 is KGHSY and CDR2 is FQNENV. This CDR3 comprises 16 residues. V lost 0 bases, J lost 7 bases, and 18 bases lay in between. CDR3 bases: TGTGCCAGCAGCCAATCCGGGACACCTGCGACCGGGACCCAGTACTTC. As protein: CASSQSGTPATGTQYF. The variable domain in full, with the rest retrieved from reference TRBV16 and TRBJ2-5, is GEEVAQTPKHLVRGEGQKAKLYCAPIKGHSYVFWYQQVLKNEFKFLISFQNENVFDETGMPKERFSAKCLPNSPCSLEIQATKLEDSAVYFCASSQSGTPATGTQYFGPGTRLLVL.

This clonotype was seen once. The chain employs TRBV12-3 or TRBV12-4 and TRBJ2-4, with D unclear. V shed 6 bases and J shed 9 bases, with 15 bases lying between them. This CDR3 is 13 amino acids long. CDR3 in DNA: TGTGCCAGCAGGGGCCCTGAATTAGGCATTCAGTACTTC. This codes for CASRGPELGIQYF.

The V gene is TRBV11-1, the J gene TRBJ2-1; no clear D gene. V was clipped by 5 bases and J by 6 bases, with 14 bases between them. The CDR3 has 14 residues. Germline loops: CDR1 SGHAT, CDR2 FQDESV (reference sequence). CDR3 bases: TGTGCCAGCAGCCCCGTCTGGGGAAGCAATGAGCAGTTCTTC. Its protein product is CASSPVWGSNEQFF.

This chain links TRBV23-1 with TRBJ2-3; 9 bases line up with TRBD1. TRBV23-1 is classed as an ORF, of uncertain function. CDR3 length: 17 residues. The junction had 15 bases not matched to a gene; V was cut back by 6 bases and J by 5 bases. The CDR3 here is CASRTGTGIENQDTQYF. CDR3 in DNA: TGCGCCAGCAGAACCGGGACAGGGATCGAAAATCAAGATACGCAGTATTTT.

V gene TRBV7-3 combines with J gene TRBJ2-1; 13 bases fit TRBD2. Trimming removed 5 bases from V and 4 bases from J; junction bases left unmatched: 11. CDR1 and CDR2 from the germline V gene are SGHTA and FQGTGA. The CDR3 length is 18 residues. In DNA, the CDR3 is TGTGCCAGCAGCAGGACTAGCGGGAGTGGATTGGGGTACAATGAGCAGTTCTTC. It yields the protein CASSRTSGSGLGYNEQFF. Variable domain in full (rest from reference TRBV7-3 and TRBJ2-1): GAGVSQTPSNKVTEKGKYVELRCDPISGHTALYWYRQSLGQGPEFLIYFQGTGAADDSGLPNDRFFAVRPEGSVSTLKIQRTERGDSAVYLCASSRTSGSGLGYNEQFFGPGTRLTVL.

The rearrangement joins TRBV27 to TRBJ2-3; 10 bases are shared with TRBD1. The J segment lost 6 bases and the V segment lost 6 bases, leaving 12 bases of the junction unmatched. The CDR3 consists of 16 residues. From germline, CDR1 is MNHEY and CDR2 SMNVEV (reference sequence). The CDR3: CASSPGTGVMRDTQYF. CDR3 nucleotide sequence: TGTGCCAGCAGCCCCGGGACAGGGGTGATGAGGGATACGCAGTATTTT.